The clone carrying this T cell receptor (beta chain) occurred a few times. The antigen remains undetermined. These data originate in a study of response to subunit inactivated influenza vaccine. MiXCR was run by TCRdb on the RT-PCR reads, yielding one entry per CDR3 protein. The sample has about 300,000 distinct CDR3 sequences; less than 25% are singletons. Study-wide results and caveats: The study's authors posited that every seasonal influenza vaccination enlists few new T cells.

Material: PBMCs from blood, obtained less than 22 months after vaccination. This TCR derives from a man aged 50-75 years who received an inactivated influenza vaccine.

The CDR3 DNA is TGCAGTGCAAACAGGGCAGCCGAGCAGTACTTC. Its translation: CSANRAAEQYF. The chain couples TRBV20-1 to TRBJ2-7, with TRBD1 as a possible D gene (6 bases). Deletions cut 6 bases from V and 6 bases from J, with 12 bases between. The CDR3 is 11 residues long. Germline CDR1 DFQATT, CDR2 SNEGSKA (reference sequence).